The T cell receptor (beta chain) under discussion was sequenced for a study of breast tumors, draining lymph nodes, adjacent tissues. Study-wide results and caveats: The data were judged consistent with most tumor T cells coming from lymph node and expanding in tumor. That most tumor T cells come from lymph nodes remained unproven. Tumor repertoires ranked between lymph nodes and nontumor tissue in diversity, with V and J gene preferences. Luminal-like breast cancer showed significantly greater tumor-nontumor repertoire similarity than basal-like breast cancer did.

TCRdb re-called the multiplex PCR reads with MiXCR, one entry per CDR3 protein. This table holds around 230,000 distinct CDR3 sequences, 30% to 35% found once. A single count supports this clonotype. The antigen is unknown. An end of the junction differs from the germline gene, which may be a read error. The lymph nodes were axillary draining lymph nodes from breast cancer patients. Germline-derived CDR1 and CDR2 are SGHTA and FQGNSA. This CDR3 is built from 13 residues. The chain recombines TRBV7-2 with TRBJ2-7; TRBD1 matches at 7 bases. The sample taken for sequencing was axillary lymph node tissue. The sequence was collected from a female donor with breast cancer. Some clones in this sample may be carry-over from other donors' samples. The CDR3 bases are TGTGCCAGCAGCCCACAGGGGCCCTACGAACAGTACTTC. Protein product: CASSPQGPYEQYF.